This is a list of T cell receptor beta chains from one sample in a study of blood T cells in healthy people across ages. Each CDR3 protein is one row after TCRdb ran MiXCR on the 5' RACE reads. The sample lists over 700,000 distinct CDR3 sequences; roughly 25% were seen once. A further study also used this sample, focusing on T cells of mothers and their children.

Sequencing input: blood. These receptors all stem from a boy younger than 18 in good health. CDR3s include the opening cysteine and the closing phenylalanine or tryptophan. The D gene is left open where the match is weak. Clone size is stated in some rows and not others, as once, few, many or a class when expanded.

J,D,size,V,CDR3,DNA
TRBJ2-3,NA,NA,TRBV7-2,CASSSSSAGPDTQYF,TGTGCCAGCAGCTCATCGAGCGCGGGGCCAGATACGCAGTATTTT
TRBJ2-5,TRBD1,NA,TRBV11-2,CASSSVDRGNQETQYF,TGTGCCAGCAGCTCCGTCGACAGGGGGAATCAAGAGACCCAGTACTTC
TRBJ1-1,NA,NA,TRBV29-1,CSVEMARNTEAFF,TGCAGCGTTGAAATGGCCCGCAACACTGAAGCTTTCTTT
TRBJ1-5,TRBD1,NA,TRBV19,CASSNRGQVFNQPQHF,TGTGCCAGTAGTAACCGGGGACAGGTTTTCAATCAGCCCCAGCATTTT
TRBJ2-7,NA,few,TRBV2,CASSGQDSYEQYF,TGTGCCAGCAGTGGACAGGATTCCTACGAGCAGTACTTC
TRBJ2-1,NA,NA,TRBV20-1,CSAPIPSSYNEQFF,TGCAGTGCCCCCATTCCGAGCTCCTACAATGAGCAGTTCTTC
TRBJ1-4,TRBD1,few,TRBV27,CASSTTGETNEKLFF,TGTGCCAGCAGTACAACAGGGGAAACTAATGAAAAACTGTTTTTT
TRBJ2-5,NA,NA,TRBV6-5,CASSLMRGRTETQYF,TGTGCCAGCAGTCTTATGCGGGGTAGGACTGAGACCCAGTACTTC
TRBJ2-5,TRBD1,many,TRBV29-1,CSADGQGAKTQYF,TGCAGCGCCGACGGACAGGGGGCAAAGACCCAGTACTTC
TRBJ2-5,TRBD1,NA,TRBV24-1,CATSETGSETQYF,TGTGCCACCAGTGAGACAGGGAGCGAGACCCAGTACTTC
TRBJ2-5,TRBD2,many,TRBV2,CASSEASSGNGETQYF,TGTGCCAGCAGTGAAGCGTCAAGCGGGAACGGGGAGACCCAGTACTTC
TRBJ2-2,NA,NA,TRBV7-9,CASSLAGHITNTGELFF,TGTGCCAGCAGCTTAGCCGGACATATTACGAACACCGGGGAGCTGTTTTTT
TRBJ2-3,TRBD2,NA,TRBV12-3/TRBV12-4,CASTRLATGGTQYF,TGTGCCAGCACTCGACTAGCGACGGGTGGGACGCAGTATTTT
TRBJ2-5,NA,NA,TRBV14,CASSQHLGGVETQYF,TGTGCCAGCAGCCAACATTTGGGGGGCGTTGAGACCCAGTACTTC
TRBJ1-1,TRBD1,NA,TRBV5-1,CASSVRTGRDTEAFF,TGCGCCAGCAGCGTTAGGACAGGGCGGGACACTGAAGCTTTCTTT
TRBJ2-7,NA,few,TRBV29-1,CSVMDRPYEQYF,TGCAGCGTGATGGACAGACCCTACGAGCAGTACTTC
TRBJ2-5,NA,NA,TRBV4-2,CASSQERDSYIKFF,TGTGCCAGCAGCCAAGAGAGGGACTCATATATAAAGTTCTTC
TRBJ2-1,TRBD2,few,TRBV20-1,CSALGLAGGLNSYNEQFF,TGCAGTGCTCTCGGACTAGCGGGGGGACTCAACTCCTACAATGAGCAGTTCTTC
TRBJ1-2,NA,few,TRBV20-1,CSARDFLKQMGYGYTF,TGCAGTGCTAGGGACTTCCTCAAGCAGATGGGCTATGGCTACACCTTC
TRBJ2-3,TRBD2,few,TRBV15,CATSRDGLAGGRADTQYF,TGTGCCACCAGCAGAGATGGGCTAGCGGGGGGTCGCGCAGATACGCAGTATTTT
TRBJ2-7,NA,few,TRBV6-2/TRBV6-3,CASSDPLRIAESYEQYF,TGTGCCAGCAGTGACCCCCTTAGGATAGCGGAGAGCTACGAGCAGTACTTC
TRBJ2-2,TRBD1,NA,TRBV4-3,CASSQDRGPDTGELFF,TGCGCCAGCAGCCAGGACAGGGGGCCTGACACCGGGGAGCTGTTTTTT
TRBJ2-7,NA,few,TRBV7-9,CAGSPPAGYEQYF,TGTGCCGGCAGCCCCCCTGCGGGCTACGAGCAGTACTTC
TRBJ2-7,NA,NA,TRBV5-6,CASSLDPSGEQYF,TGTGCCAGCAGCTTGGACCCGAGTGGTGAGCAGTACTTC
TRBJ1-2,TRBD1,few,TRBV4-3,CASSQTSQGNYGYTF,TGCGCCAGCAGCCAAACCTCACAGGGGAACTATGGCTACACCTTC
TRBJ2-5,NA,NA,TRBV5-1,CASSLARTNQETQYF,TGCGCCAGCAGCTTGGCTCGGACTAATCAAGAGACCCAGTACTTC
TRBJ1-5,NA,NA,TRBV2,CASSEGYSPNQPQHF,TGTGCCAGCAGTGAAGGGTACAGCCCCAATCAGCCCCAGCATTTT
TRBJ2-1,TRBD2,NA,TRBV27,CASTPGAGVGEQFF,TGTGCCAGCACCCCTGGGGCGGGAGTCGGGGAGCAGTTCTTC
TRBJ2-7,TRBD1,NA,TRBV20-1,CSARYRGLGYEQYF,TGCAGTGCTAGATACAGGGGGCTAGGTTACGAGCAGTACTTC
TRBJ1-1,NA,NA,TRBV29-1,CSVGPRGGWNTEAFF,TGCAGCGTCGGCCCTCGGGGGGGCTGGAACACTGAAGCTTTCTTT
TRBJ2-7,NA,NA,TRBV24-1,CATSDLVGPGPYGVYEQYF,TGTGCCACCAGTGATTTGGTGGGCCCCGGGCCCTACGGGGTCTACGAGCAGTACTTC
TRBJ1-1,NA,few,TRBV6-5,CASSYDPNTEAFF,TGTGCCAGCAGTTACGATCCGAACACTGAAGCTTTCTTT
TRBJ1-1,NA,NA,TRBV6-1,CASSEGGGQTEAFF,TGTGCCAGCAGTGAAGGAGGGGGACAAACTGAAGCTTTCTTT
TRBJ2-5,TRBD2,few,TRBV7-3,CASSLKGLAGRETQYF,TGTGCCAGCAGCTTAAAGGGACTAGCGGGTAGAGAGACCCAGTACTTC
TRBJ2-7,TRBD2,NA,TRBV27,CASSPTIGREFYEQYF,TGTGCCAGCAGTCCCACTATTGGGCGGGAGTTCTACGAGCAGTACTTC
TRBJ1-5,NA,NA,TRBV12-3/TRBV12-4,CASSLMAGFNQPQHF,TGTGCCAGCAGTTTAATGGCAGGGTTCAATCAGCCCCAGCATTTT
TRBJ2-3,NA,few,TRBV24-1,CATSRATDTQYF,TGTGCCACCTCCCGGGCTACAGATACGCAGTATTTT
TRBJ2-7,NA,few,TRBV7-9,CASSLTEFSYEQYF,TGTGCCAGCAGCTTGACGGAGTTTTCCTACGAGCAGTACTTC
TRBJ2-7,NA,NA,TRBV5-1,CASSLHRSSYEQYF,TGCGCCAGCAGCTTGCACAGAAGCTCCTACGAGCAGTACTTC
TRBJ2-1,TRBD1,few,TRBV7-2,CATAGTGGFEQFF,TGTGCCACCGCAGGGACAGGGGGCTTTGAGCAGTTCTTC
TRBJ2-5,TRBD2,NA,TRBV7-9,CASSFGSVSGGGLETQYF,TGTGCCAGCAGCTTCGGGTCCGTTAGCGGGGGGGGTCTGGAGACCCAGTACTTC
TRBJ2-7,TRBD1,NA,TRBV20-1,CSARQTGLSYEQYF,TGCAGTGCCCGCCAGACAGGGCTATCCTACGAGCAGTACTTC
TRBJ1-5,NA,NA,TRBV12-3/TRBV12-4,CASSFGGQNQPQHF,TGTGCCAGCAGTTTTGGTGGGCAGAATCAGCCCCAGCATTTT
TRBJ2-7,NA,few,TRBV29-1,CSGRAGANYEQYF,TGCAGCGGGCGGGCAGGGGCCAACTACGAGCAGTACTTC
TRBJ2-7,NA,NA,TRBV2,CASSQTADSKQYF,TGTGCCAGCAGTCAAACTGCGGACTCGAAGCAGTACTTC
TRBJ2-7,NA,NA,TRBV4-3,CASSQARTQSYEQYF,TGCGCCAGCAGCCAAGCGAGGACCCAGTCCTACGAGCAGTACTTC
TRBJ2-3,TRBD2,NA,TRBV20-1,CSISGRAADTQYF,TGCAGCATTAGCGGGAGGGCAGCAGATACGCAGTATTTT
TRBJ2-5,NA,few,TRBV9,CASSDPGSEETQYF,TGTGCCAGCAGCGACCCTGGGAGCGAAGAGACCCAGTACTTC
TRBJ2-1,TRBD2,NA,TRBV6-1,CASSQTLAGNEQFF,TGTGCCAGCAGTCAGACTCTAGCGGGAAATGAGCAGTTCTTC
TRBJ2-1,TRBD2,NA,TRBV5-1,CAGSLGVRLAGLNEQFF,TGCGCCGGCAGCTTGGGGGTACGGCTAGCGGGACTGAATGAGCAGTTCTTC